This TCR beta chain was found in a study of blood T cell repertoires in COVID-19. To note about this clone: Germline is not matched at one junction end, which may reflect a read error. Other DNA sequences in this sample translate to the same CDR3.

Sequenced by immunoSEQ multiplex PCR; TCRdb stores in-frame clones only, minus some. The sample lists 250,000 to 300,000 clones; 91% were seen once. Germline values: CDR1 MNHEY, CDR2 SVGAGI. CDR3 length: 15 residues. The sample consisted of PBMCs or T cells enriched from blood (not recorded which). V gene TRBV6-5 combines with J gene TRBJ2-5, with a tentative D call TRBD2 (5 bases). The origin of this receptor is a human donor in a cohort exposed to, infected with or recovered from COVID-19 (not recorded which). The donor label of this sample is uncertain. CDR3: CASKSTGVGQETQYF. The CDR3 DNA reads as TGTGCCAGCAAGTCTACCGGGGTAGGCCAAGAGACCCAATACTTC.